This TCR beta chain was profiled in a study of blood T cells in healthy people across ages. Study-level information: Template switching captured about one barcoded beta molecule per two T cells.

V shed 4 bases and J shed 1 base, with 11 bases lying between them. Looked up from germline, CDR1 is SEHNR and CDR2 is FQNEAQ (reference sequence). This CDR3 contains 15 residues. Primed by a sample-barcoded 5' primer and a J-beta primer mix, a second PCR proceeded for roughly 6 to 12 cycles. Each cDNA molecule received a tag from a template-switch adaptor that had 12 random nucleotides. From the 5' RACE reads, TCRdb called clonotypes with MiXCR, one entry per CDR3 protein. The table records some 850,000 distinct CDR3 sequences, about 26% of them present only once. These same data were also listed under a study on T cells of mothers and their children. That work states: For each mother, over 8 million TCR beta CDR3 reads were obtained, and for each child, 2.5 million to 3 million. Overlap ran slightly, non-significantly higher for related than unrelated mother-child pairs.

The sample consisted of blood. The clonotype originates from a boy younger than 18 in good health. This rearrangement joins TRBV7-9 to TRBJ2-4, with D possibly TRBD2 on 5 matching bases. The CDR3, as DNA: TGTGCCAGCAGCTGGGAGTCGTGGGCCAAAAACATTCAGTACTTC. This translates into CASSWESWAKNIQYF. The whole variable domain, remainder taken from reference TRBV7-9 and TRBJ2-4, is DTGVSQNPRHKITKRGQNVTFRCDPISEHNRLYWYRQTLGQGPEFLTYFQNEAQLEKSRLLSDRFSAERPKGSFSTLEIQRTEQGDSAMYLCASSWESWAKNIQYFGAGTRLSVL.